One and the same sample provided the 4 T cell receptor beta chains below, sequenced in a study of PD-L1 blockade in urothelial cancer. Documented time point: pretreatment peripheral blood. The repertoire was sequenced with immunoSEQ multiplex PCR; TCRdb's copy has only in-frame clones and lacks some. Altogether about 63,000 clones are present, roughly 80% being singletons, with the ten largest covering 5.7%. The specimen was PBMCs, collected around atezolizumab (anti-PD-L1) treatment. Source of these receptors: a man in his 70s with urothelial cancer.

This chain uses TRBV18 with TRBJ2-5; 11 nucleotides agree with TRBD1. The CDR3 extends over 15 amino acids. The germline CDR1 and CDR2 sequences are KGHSH and LQKENI. With 3 bases clipped from V and 4 bases from J, the junction kept 4 bases outside the gene matches. CDR3 DNA: TGTGCCAGCTCACCGTCGGACAGGGGGCCAGAGACCCAGTACTTC. Amino acids: CASSPSDRGPETQYF.

The V gene is TRBV5-1, the J gene TRBJ2-2, with D perhaps TRBD2 (5 bases). CDR1 and CDR2 from the germline V gene are SGHRS and YFSETQ. The length of the CDR3 is 14 residues. V lost 4 bases to trimming and J lost 2 bases, with 9 bases between them. CDR3 protein: CASSLSDNTGELFF. The CDR3 bases are TGCGCCAGCAGCCTTAGCGATAACACCGGGGAGCTGTTTTTT. Drawing the rest from reference TRBV5-1 and TRBJ2-2, the complete variable domain is KAGVTQTPRYLIKTRGQQVTLSCSPISGHRSVSWYQQTPGQGLQFLFEYFSETQRNKGNFPGRFSGRQFSNSRSEMNVSTLELGDSALYLCASSLSDNTGELFFGEGSRLTVL.

The chain recombines TRBV5-8 with TRBJ1-1; D might be TRBD1 (6 bases). Per the germline V gene, CDR1 is SGHTS and CDR2 is YDEGEE. This CDR3 comprises 11 residues. The V end was cut by 5 bases, the J end by 11 bases, with 13 bases between. The CDR3 DNA follows: TGTGCCAGCAGTCGGACAGTAGAGGCTTTCTTT. The encoded protein is CASSRTVEAFF. Complete variable domain (other parts from reference TRBV5-8 and TRBJ1-1): EAGVTQSPTHLIKTRGQQATLRCSPISGHTSVYWYQQALGLGLQFLLWYDEGEERNRGNFPPRFSGRQFPNYSSELNVNALELEDSALYLCASSRTVEAFFGQGTRLTVV.

V and J are TRBV11-1 and TRBJ2-7, with 8 positions matching TRBD1. CDR3 length: 17 amino acids. From germline, CDR1 is SGHAT and CDR2 FQDESV (reference sequence). Trimming at V came to 2 bases and at J to 0 bases, leaving 9 bases not matched to a gene. The CDR3 DNA reads TGTGCCAGCAGCTTACAGACAGGGGTCTCCTTCTCCTACGAGCAGTACTTC. Amino acid sequence: CASSLQTGVSFSYEQYF.